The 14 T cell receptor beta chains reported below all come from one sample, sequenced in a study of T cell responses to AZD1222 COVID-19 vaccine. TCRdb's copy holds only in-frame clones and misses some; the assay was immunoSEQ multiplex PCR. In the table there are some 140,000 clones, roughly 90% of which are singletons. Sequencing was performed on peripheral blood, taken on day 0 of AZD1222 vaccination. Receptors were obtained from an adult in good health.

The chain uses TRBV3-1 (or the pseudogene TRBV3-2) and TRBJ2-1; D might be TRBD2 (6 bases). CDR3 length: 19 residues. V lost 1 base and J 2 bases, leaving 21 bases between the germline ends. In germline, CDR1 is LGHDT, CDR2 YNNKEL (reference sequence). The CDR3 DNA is TGTGCCAGCAGCCAAGTCCGTGCCGGCGGGACCCCCACCTACAATGAGCAGTTCTTC. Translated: CASSQVRAGGTPTYNEQFF.

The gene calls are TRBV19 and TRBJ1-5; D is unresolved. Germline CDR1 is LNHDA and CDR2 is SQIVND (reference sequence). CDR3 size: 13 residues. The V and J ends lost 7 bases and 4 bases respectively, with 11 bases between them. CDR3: CASKRERNQPQHF. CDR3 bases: TGTGCCAGTAAGAGGGAGAGGAATCAGCCCCAGCATTTT.

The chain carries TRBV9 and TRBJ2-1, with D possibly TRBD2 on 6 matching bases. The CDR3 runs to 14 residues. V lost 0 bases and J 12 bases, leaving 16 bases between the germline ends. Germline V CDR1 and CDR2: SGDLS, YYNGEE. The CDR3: CASSVGPGGRGQFF. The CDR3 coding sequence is TGTGCCAGCAGCGTAGGCCCAGGAGGGAGAGGGCAGTTCTTC.

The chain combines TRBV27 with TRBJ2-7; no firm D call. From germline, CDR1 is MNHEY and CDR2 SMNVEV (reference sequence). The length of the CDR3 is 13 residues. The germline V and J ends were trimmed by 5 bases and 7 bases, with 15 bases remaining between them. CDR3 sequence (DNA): TGTGCCAGCAGTCCCTCAAGTGGAGCTGAGCAGTACTTC. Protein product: CASSPSSGAEQYF.

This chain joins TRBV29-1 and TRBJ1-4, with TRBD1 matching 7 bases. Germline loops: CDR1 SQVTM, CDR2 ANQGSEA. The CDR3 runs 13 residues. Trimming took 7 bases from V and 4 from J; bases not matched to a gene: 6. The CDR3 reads CSARDRVNEKLFF. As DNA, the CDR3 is TGCAGCGCCCGAGACAGGGTTAATGAAAAACTGTTTTTT.

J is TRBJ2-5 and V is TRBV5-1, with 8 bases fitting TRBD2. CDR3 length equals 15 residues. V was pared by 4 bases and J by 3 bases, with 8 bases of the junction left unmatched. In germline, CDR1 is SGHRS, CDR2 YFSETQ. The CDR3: CASSPSGTRKETQYF. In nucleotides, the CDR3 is TGCGCCAGCAGCCCAAGCGGGACTAGAAAAGAGACCCAGTACTTC.

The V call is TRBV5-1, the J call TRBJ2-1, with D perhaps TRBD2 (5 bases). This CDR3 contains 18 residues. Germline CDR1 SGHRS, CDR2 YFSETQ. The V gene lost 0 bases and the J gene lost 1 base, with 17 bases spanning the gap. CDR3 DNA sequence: TGCGCCAGCAGCTTGGCCGGACTCGCGCTTGGGTCCTACAATGAGCAGTTCTTC. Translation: CASSLAGLALGSYNEQFF. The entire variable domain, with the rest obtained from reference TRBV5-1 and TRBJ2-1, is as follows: KAGVTQTPRYLIKTRGQQVTLSCSPISGHRSVSWYQQTPGQGLQFLFEYFSETQRNKGNFPGRFSGRQFSNSRSEMNVSTLELGDSALYLCASSLAGLALGSYNEQFFGPGTRLTVL.

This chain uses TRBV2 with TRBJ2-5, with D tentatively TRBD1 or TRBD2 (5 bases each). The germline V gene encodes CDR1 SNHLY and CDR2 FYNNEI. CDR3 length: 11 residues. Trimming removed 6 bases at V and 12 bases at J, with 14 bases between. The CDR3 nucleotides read TGTGCCAGCAGATACTTCCGGGACGAGTACTTC. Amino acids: CASRYFRDEYF.

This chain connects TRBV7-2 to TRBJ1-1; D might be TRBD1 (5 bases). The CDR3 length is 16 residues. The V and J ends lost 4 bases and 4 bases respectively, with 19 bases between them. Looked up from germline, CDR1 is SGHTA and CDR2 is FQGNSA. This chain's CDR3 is CASSSAGTGRGTEAFF. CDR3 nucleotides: TGTGCCAGCAGCTCTGCCGGGACCGGGAGAGGCACTGAAGCTTTCTTT.

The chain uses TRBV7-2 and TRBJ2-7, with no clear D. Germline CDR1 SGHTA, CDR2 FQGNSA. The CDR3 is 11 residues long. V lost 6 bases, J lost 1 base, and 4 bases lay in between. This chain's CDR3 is CASRGSYEQYF. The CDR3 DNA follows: TGTGCCAGCAGAGGATCCTACGAGCAGTACTTC.

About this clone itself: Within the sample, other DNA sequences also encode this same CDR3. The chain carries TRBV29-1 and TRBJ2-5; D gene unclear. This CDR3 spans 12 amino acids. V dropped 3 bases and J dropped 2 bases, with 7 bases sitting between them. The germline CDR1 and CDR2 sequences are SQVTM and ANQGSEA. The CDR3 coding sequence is TGCAGCGTTGACAGAGCGCAAGAGACCCAGTACTTC. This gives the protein CSVDRAQETQYF.

The DNA for the CDR3 is TGTGCCAGCAGAGCGGGACAATTGAACACTGAAGCTTTCTTT. It yields the protein CASRAGQLNTEAFF. The V gene is TRBV6-5, the J gene TRBJ1-1; possible D gene TRBD1, 6 bases. Trimming removed 6 bases at V and 0 bases at J, with 11 bases between. Germline lookup yields CDR1 MNHEY and CDR2 SVGAGI. This CDR3 contains 14 residues.

The CDR3 sequence: CASSSPPGTGAYNEQFF. The DNA of the CDR3 is TGTGCCAGCAGTTCCCCACCAGGGACAGGGGCGTACAATGAGCAGTTCTTC. This chain connects TRBV27 to TRBJ2-1; 10 bases match TRBD1. V was clipped by 4 bases and J by 4 bases; unmatched bases: 10. Germline V lookup: CDR1 MNHEY, CDR2 SMNVEV (reference sequence). CDR3 length equals 17 residues.

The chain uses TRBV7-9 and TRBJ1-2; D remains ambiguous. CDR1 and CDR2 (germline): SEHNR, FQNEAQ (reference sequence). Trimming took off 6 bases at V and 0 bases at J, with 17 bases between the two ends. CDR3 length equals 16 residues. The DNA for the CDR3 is TGTGCCAGCAGGAGAACGGGTTCGGAGGCTAACTATGGCTACACCTTC. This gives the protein CASRRTGSEANYGYTF.